Presented here are 2 T cell receptor beta chains from one specimen sequenced in a study of blood T cell repertoires in COVID-19. Sequencing used immunoSEQ multiplex PCR; TCRdb keeps in-frame clones, though not all of them. Among a few hundred thousand clones, more than 80% were seen once, and the ten largest hold over 2%. The sample taken for sequencing was PBMCs or T cells enriched from blood (not recorded which). The receptor source for this set is a woman between 18 and 29 years old who had recovered from COVID-19.

The rearrangement links TRBV3-1 (or the pseudogene TRBV3-2) to TRBJ1-6, with D perhaps matching TRBD1 (6 bases). The CDR3 is 15 amino acids. Per germline, CDR1 LGHDT and CDR2 YNNKEL (reference sequence). V was shortened by 7 bases and J by 2 bases, with 12 bases between the two germline ends. CDR3 DNA: TGTGCCAGCACCTACGGACAGACCTATAATTCACCCCTCCACTTT. It codes for CASTYGQTYNSPLHF.

This rearrangement joins TRBV2 to TRBJ1-6; D is undetermined. CDR1 SNHLY and CDR2 FYNNEI come from the germline V gene. Trimming removed 4 bases at V and 0 bases at J, with 4 bases between. The CDR3 runs to 14 residues. This CDR3 is CASSAVSYNSPLHF. As DNA, the CDR3 is TGTGCCAGCAGTGCCGTCTCCTATAATTCACCCCTCCACTTT.